Below, 22 T cell receptor beta chains from the same sample are listed, as sequenced in a study of blood T cell repertoires in COVID-19. Repertoires were generated with immunoSEQ multiplex PCR, while TCRdb's copy carries only in-frame clones and drops some. The table has around 100,000 clones, 90% seen once. Sequencing was done on a sample of peripheral blood. All receptors derive from a man aged 45-60 years with acute or convalescent COVID-19.

The J gene is TRBJ1-2, the V gene TRBV11-3; possible D gene TRBD1, 6 bases. CDR1 is SGHNT and CDR2 is YENEEA in the germline V gene. V lost 5 bases to trimming and J lost 8 bases, with 18 bases between them. The CDR3 consists of 14 residues. This chain's CDR3 is CASSPSGGAWGYTF. In DNA form, the CDR3 reads TGTGCCAGCAGCCCTAGCGGGGGGGCCTGGGGCTACACCTTC.

J is TRBJ2-2 and V is TRBV7-9; 13 bases are shared with TRBD2. V dropped 5 bases and J dropped 7; count of bases not matched to a gene: 16. Germline CDR1 SEHNR, CDR2 FQNEAQ (reference sequence). The CDR3 runs to 19 residues. For the CDR3, the DNA is TGTGCCAGCAGCCTCTGGACTAGCGGGAGACATAACGGCGGCGGGGAGCTGTTTTTT. Translating gives CASSLWTSGRHNGGGELFF. Complete variable domain (other parts from reference TRBV7-9 and TRBJ2-2): DTGVSQNPRHKITKRGQNVTFRCDPISEHNRLYWYRQTLGQGPEFLTYFQNEAQLEKSRLLSDRFSAERPKGSFSTLEIQRTEQGDSAMYLCASSLWTSGRHNGGGELFFGEGSRLTVL.

The rearrangement joins TRBV7-7 to TRBJ2-1, with 8 bases fitting TRBD2. The V gene end was trimmed by 3 bases and the J gene end by 1 base; junction bases not matched to a gene: 5. Germline V gene data show CDR1 as SSHAT and CDR2 as FNYEAQ (reference sequence). The CDR3 spans 16 residues. In DNA, the CDR3 is TGTGCCAGCAGCTTTGAAGCGGGAGCATCCTACAATGAGCAGTTCTTC. Translation: CASSFEAGASYNEQFF.

This chain links TRBV19 with TRBJ2-1; TRBD2 matches at 8 bases. In germline, CDR1 is LNHDA, CDR2 SQIVND (reference sequence). CDR3 size: 17 residues. The V segment lost 5 bases and the J segment 0 bases; nucleotides outside the gene matches: 9. The CDR3 loop reads CASSSRLASSSYNEQFF. For the CDR3, the DNA is TGTGCCAGTAGTTCTCGACTAGCGTCAAGCTCCTACAATGAGCAGTTCTTC.

The chain uses TRBV19 and TRBJ2-1; 10 bases align to TRBD2. Germline V gene data show CDR1 as LNHDA and CDR2 as SQIVND (reference sequence). The V and J ends lost 6 bases and 8 bases, in that order; junction bases with no gene match: 7. The CDR3 length is 14 residues. CDR3 sequence: CASRAGGSEDEQFF. The CDR3 coding sequence is TGTGCCAGTAGAGCGGGAGGGTCGGAGGATGAGCAGTTCTTC.

The chain has TRBV9 and TRBJ1-1; D uncertain. Germline V CDR1 and CDR2: SGDLS, YYNGEE. This CDR3 is 14 amino acids long. The V and J ends lost 2 bases and 0 bases respectively, with 8 bases between them. The CDR3 sequence is CASSVSDMNTEAFF. The CDR3, as DNA: TGTGCCAGCAGCGTTAGCGACATGAACACTGAAGCTTTCTTT.

The chain joins TRBV2 to TRBJ1-6; the D gene is possibly TRBD1 (5 bases). Germline V gene sequence: CDR1 SNHLY, CDR2 FYNNEI. Trimming pared 8 bases from V and 4 bases from J, leaving 9 bases between. The CDR3 consists of 13 residues. The CDR3 bases are TGTGCCAGCCTCAAGGGGTATAATTCACCCCTCCACTTT. Amino acids: CASLKGYNSPLHF. Full variable domain (remainder filled in from reference TRBV2 and TRBJ1-6): EPEVTQTPSHQVTQMGQEVILRCVPISNHLYFYWYRQILGQKVEFLVSFYNNEISEKSEIFDDQFSVERPDGSNFTLKIRSTKLEDSAMYFCASLKGYNSPLHFGNGTRLTVT.

The CDR3 nucleotides read TGCGCCAGCAGCTTACCAAAATACGACAGAGAACACCAAGAGACCCAGTACTTC. Its translation: CASSLPKYDREHQETQYF. V usage is TRBV5-1 and J usage is TRBJ2-5, with TRBD1 as a possible D gene (5 bases). This CDR3 spans 18 amino acids. With 2 bases removed from V and 0 bases from J, the gap between germline ends came to 20 bases. Germline CDR1 and CDR2: SGHRS and YFSETQ.

The V and J genes are TRBV5-5 and TRBJ1-1; D ambiguous. Germline assignment: CDR1 SGHKS and CDR2 YYEKEE (reference sequence). The V end was cut by 2 bases, the J end by 1 base, with 9 bases between. The CDR3 has 14 residues. CDR3 bases: TGTGCCAGCAGCTTCGCCAGTTGGAACACTGAAGCTTTCTTT. It is translated as CASSFASWNTEAFF. The full variable domain, in which reference TRBV5-5 and TRBJ1-1 provide the parts outside the CDR3, is DAGVTQSPTHLIKTRGQQVTLRCSPISGHKSVSWYQQVLGQGPQFIFQYYEKEERGRGNFPDRFSARQFPNYSSELNVNALLLGDSALYLCASSFASWNTEAFFGQGTRLTVV.

DNA for the CDR3: TGTGCCAGCAGTTCTAGCGGGAGGGAATCAGATACGCAGTATTTT. Its protein product is CASSSSGRESDTQYF. The chain joins TRBV11-2 to TRBJ2-3, with 12 bases lining up with TRBD2. V shed 6 bases and J 4 bases; nucleotides not matched to a gene: 5. This CDR3 has 15 amino acids. Germline assignment: CDR1 SGHAT and CDR2 FQNNGV.

The CDR3 DNA follows: TGCAGCGTTGAAGATCGCAGGCTAGCGGGGGTTAATGAGCAGTTCTTC. It encodes CSVEDRRLAGVNEQFF. The J gene is TRBJ2-1, the V gene TRBV29-1; TRBD2 matches 10 bases. The trim removed 0 bases at V and 7 bases at J, leaving 9 bases unmatched. Germline assignment: CDR1 SQVTM and CDR2 ANQGSEA. The length of the CDR3 is 16 residues.

This clone was recorded only once. The chain recombines TRBV4-3 with TRBJ2-1; possible D gene TRBD2, 5 bases. The CDR3 covers 16 residues. The V end was cut by 0 bases, the J end by 6 bases, with 15 bases between. Per germline, CDR1 LGHNA and CDR2 YSLEER. DNA of the CDR3: TGCGCCAGCAGCCAAGATACCCAGCGGTGGGCCAATGAGCAGTTCTTC. Translated, it gives CASSQDTQRWANEQFF.

The chain couples TRBV13 to TRBJ1-2; 9 bases agree with TRBD1. The CDR3 totals 17 residues. CDR1 is PRHDT, CDR2 FYEKMQ, per germline (reference sequence). With V trimmed by 2 bases and J by 5 bases, 12 bases remained unmatched. The chain's CDR3 is CASSLNRGRSEAYGYTF. CDR3 DNA sequence: TGTGCCAGCAGCTTAAACAGGGGGCGATCAGAGGCTTATGGCTACACCTTC.

This sequence joins TRBV6-4 and TRBJ2-1; D possibly corresponds to TRBD1 (7 bases). Trimming stripped 0 bases from V and 8 bases from J, with 14 bases between. The germline CDR1 and CDR2 sequences are MRHNA and SNTAGT. The CDR3 has 15 amino acids. CDR3 DNA: TGTGCCAGCAGTGACTCGACCCAGGGGGGTCATGAGCAGTTCTTC. Encoded protein: CASSDSTQGGHEQFF.

This chain connects TRBV7-9 to TRBJ2-7; weak D call: TRBD2 (6 bases). Germline CDR1 SEHNR, CDR2 FQNEAQ (reference sequence). V was shortened by 5 bases and J by 1 base, with 15 bases between the two germline ends. The CDR3 spans 15 residues. DNA of the CDR3: TGTGCCAGCAGCCCCCGGCCCGGGGGATCCTACGAGCAGTACTTC. Its translation is CASSPRPGGSYEQYF.

The chain uses TRBV11-3 and TRBJ2-3; perhaps TRBD1 as D (6 bases). The CDR3 is made up of 16 amino acids. V was pared by 5 bases and J by 6 bases, with 21 bases between. Germline assignment: CDR1 SGHNT and CDR2 YENEEA. The CDR3, as DNA: TGTGCCAGCAGCAACTACAGGGTAATAGACGGGGATACGCAGTATTTT. Protein sequence: CASSNYRVIDGDTQYF.

This chain joins TRBV29-1 and TRBJ2-3; no clear D gene. V lost 7 bases and J lost 0, with 26 bases in between. The CDR3 loop spans 18 amino acids. Germline loops: CDR1 SQVTM, CDR2 ANQGSEA. The chain's CDR3 is CSAGLTLTNPPSTDTQYF. The CDR3 DNA sequence: TGCAGCGCTGGGCTTACGCTTACCAATCCACCTAGCACAGATACGCAGTATTTT.

V and J are TRBV20-1 and TRBJ2-3; 9 bases map to TRBD1. Germline CDR1 is DFQATT and CDR2 is SNEGSKA (reference sequence). V was pared by 3 bases and J by 0 bases, with 10 bases of the junction left unmatched. This CDR3 region has 17 residues. In nucleotides, the CDR3 is TGCAGTGCTAGTTTAGACAGGGGGGCCCTTAGCACAGATACGCAGTATTTT. Protein product: CSASLDRGALSTDTQYF.

The V gene is TRBV10-3, the J gene TRBJ2-7, with TRBD1 identical over 9 bases. In germline, CDR1 is ENHRY, CDR2 SYGVKD. The CDR3 contains 14 residues. Losses at the gene ends were 6 bases for V and 5 bases for J; bases not matched to a gene: 8. CDR3 sequence reads: CAIRMGTGMDEQYF. The CDR3 nucleotides read TGTGCCATCAGGATGGGGACAGGGATGGACGAGCAGTACTTC.

The rearrangement links TRBV9 to TRBJ2-2; weak D call: TRBD2 (5 bases). In germline, CDR1 is SGDLS, CDR2 YYNGEE. Between the trimmed V and J ends, which lost 0 bases and 7 bases, there was a span of 16 bases. The CDR3 loop spans 16 amino acids. CDR3: CASSVATRALYGELFF. CDR3 in DNA: TGTGCCAGCAGCGTAGCTACGCGGGCTCTTTACGGGGAGCTGTTTTTT.

The V and J genes are TRBV3-1 (or the pseudogene TRBV3-2) and TRBJ2-7; D possibly corresponds to TRBD2 (6 bases). V was cut by 0 bases and J by 7 bases, with 16 bases left in between. CDR3 size: 15 residues. Germline CDR1 is LGHDT and CDR2 is YNNKEL (reference sequence). DNA of the CDR3: TGTGCCAGCAGCCAAGATAGTTCGGAGGGTTCGGAGCAGTACTTC. This gives the protein CASSQDSSEGSEQYF.

This chain connects TRBV6-5 to TRBJ1-1; TRBD1 is a possible D gene (6 bases). This CDR3 is 14 amino acids long. V was cut by 4 bases and J by 1 base, with 10 bases left in between. Germline V gene sequence: CDR1 MNHEY, CDR2 SVGAGI. Here the CDR3 reads CASSSDRKNTEAFF. DNA for the CDR3: TGTGCCAGCAGTTCCGACAGGAAGAACACTGAAGCTTTCTTT.